Listed below are T cell receptor beta chains from one sample, sequenced in a study of T-cell reconstitution after alpha-beta-depleted transplantation in children. TCRdb recomputed calls from the PCR reads with MiXCR, one row per CDR3 protein. This sample has hundreds of thousands of distinct CDR3 sequences, with approximately 9.5% found just once. The starting material was PBMCs from the stem cell graft donor, obtained from the stem cell graft. Receptors were obtained from a human donor who donated a stem cell graft to a child with acute lymphoblastic leukemia. The CDR3 runs from the conserved cysteine through the conserved F or W. Fields, in order: J gene, clone size, D gene, V gene, CDR3 protein, CDR3 DNA. The D gene is left open where the match is weak. For some rows the clone size is stated as once, few or many, or as a class when expanded; others skip it.

TRBJ2-3 | many | - | TRBV5-1 | CASSLSVGLSTDTQYF | TGCGCCAGCAGCTTGTCCGTTGGACTCAGCACAGATACGCAGTATTTT
TRBJ2-3 | many | - | TRBV5-1 | CASSLGGDTQYF | TGCGCCAGCAGCTTGGGTGGAGATACGCAGTATTTT
TRBJ1-5 | many | - | TRBV28 | CASSLEALPYQHF | TGTGCCAGCAGTTTAGAGGCTCTCCCCTACCAGCATTTT
TRBJ2-7 | many | - | TRBV10-1 | CASSFTGTGSYEQYF | TGCGCCAGCAGTTTCACAGGCACCGGGTCCTACGAGCAGTACTTC
TRBJ2-2 | many | TRBD1 | TRBV5-6 | CASSQLGQGFSGELFF | TGTGCCAGCAGCCAGTTGGGACAGGGGTTTAGCGGGGAGCTGTTTTTT
TRBJ1-3 | many | - | TRBV29-1 | CSVAIPTRDTIYF | TGCAGCGTGGCTATTCCGACCAGGGACACCATATATTTT
TRBJ2-2 | many | TRBD2 | TRBV20-1 | CSAPRGGGAFGELFF | TGCAGTGCTCCCCGAGGCGGGGGGGCGTTTGGGGAGCTGTTTTTT
TRBJ1-1 | many | - | TRBV27 | CASSLYPGRAFF | TGTGCCAGCAGTTTATATCCAGGGAGGGCTTTCTTT
TRBJ1-1 | many | - | TRBV11-2 | CASSALETGFNTEAFF | TGTGCCAGCAGCGCCCTAGAGACAGGATTCAACACTGAAGCTTTCTTT
TRBJ1-2 | few | TRBD1 | TRBV12-3/TRBV12-4 | CASSQTGLGYGYTF | TGTGCCAGCAGCCAGACAGGGCTCGGCTATGGCTACACCTTC
TRBJ2-2 | - | TRBD2 | TRBV11-2 | CASSLGLTRLAGGKKTGELFF | TGTGCCAGCAGCTTGGGACTTACCCGACTAGCGGGGGGGAAAAAAACCGGGGAGCTGTTTTTT
TRBJ2-1 | many | - | TRBV5-6 | CASSWGSSYNEQFF | TGTGCCAGCAGCTGGGGGTCCTCCTACAATGAGCAGTTCTTC
TRBJ1-6 | many | - | TRBV5-1 | CASSLGHEGSPLHF | TGCGCCAGCAGCCTGGGACACGAGGGTTCACCCCTCCACTTT
TRBJ2-7 | many | - | TRBV12-3/TRBV12-4 | CASGRGYEQYF | TGTGCCAGCGGCAGGGGTTACGAGCAGTACTTC
TRBJ1-1 | - | - | TRBV25-1 | CASRPQGRVTEAFF | TGTGCCAGCAGGCCACAGGGTAGGGTCACTGAAGCTTTCTTT
TRBJ2-7 | few | - | TRBV2 | CASKGGPYEQYF | TGTGCCAGCAAGGGGGGGCCGTACGAGCAGTACTTC
TRBJ1-2 | - | TRBD1 | TRBV5-6 | CASSFSRGQGAF | TGTGCCAGCAGCTTCTCGCGGGGACAGGGCGCCTTC
TRBJ2-7 | many | - | TRBV2 | CASSDPGRVAVYF | TGTGCCAGCAGTGATCCCGGACGGGTGGCGGTCTACTTC
TRBJ2-3 | - | - | TRBV6-1 | CASRGYPGAGKTQYF | TGTGCCAGCAGGGGTTATCCAGGGGCTGGCAAGACGCAGTATTTT
TRBJ2-3 | - | - | TRBV5-1 | CASSLEPGTDTQYF | TGCGCCAGCAGCTTGGAACCGGGGACAGATACGCAGTATTTT
TRBJ1-1 | many | TRBD1 | TRBV7-8 | CASSLAQGGMGTEAFF | TGTGCCAGCAGCTTAGCGCAGGGGGGGATGGGCACTGAAGCTTTCTTT
TRBJ1-6 | few | - | TRBV10-3 | CAIKESGIVHSPLHF | TGTGCCATCAAGGAGTCGGGAATAGTCCATTCACCCCTCCACTTT
TRBJ1-1 | few | - | TRBV7-9 | CASSLATRIAEAFF | TGTGCCAGCAGCTTAGCTACGCGAATAGCTGAAGCTTTCTTT
TRBJ1-6 | - | TRBD1 | TRBV7-9 | CASSLVPTGANSPLHF | TGTGCCAGCAGCTTAGTACCGACAGGGGCTAATTCACCCCTCCACTTT
TRBJ1-1 | - | - | TRBV4-3 | CASSFTGMNTEAFF | TGCGCCAGCAGCTTCACCGGGATGAACACTGAAGCTTTCTTT
TRBJ2-7 | - | TRBD2 | TRBV4-2 | CASELTSGSYEQYF | TGTGCCAGCGAATTGACTAGCGGCTCCTACGAGCAGTACTTC
TRBJ1-5 | - | - | TRBV6-2/TRBV6-3 | CASLRGANGNQPQHF | TGTGCCAGCCTTCGGGGGGCAAATGGCAATCAGCCCCAGCATTTT
TRBJ2-7 | few | - | TRBV27 | CASNSGTYEQYF | TGTGCCAGCAACTCGGGGACCTACGAGCAGTACTTC
TRBJ2-1 | many | - | TRBV11-2 | CASSWQGHSGFPNEQFF | TGTGCCAGCAGCTGGCAGGGGCATAGCGGGTTCCCGAATGAGCAGTTCTTC
TRBJ2-7 | - | - | TRBV14 | CASSQDVASDEQYF | TGTGCCAGCAGCCAAGATGTCGCGTCGGACGAGCAGTACTTC
TRBJ2-7 | - | TRBD1 | TRBV5-6 | CASSFGTGLYEQYF | TGTGCCAGCAGCTTCGGGACAGGGTTATACGAGCAGTACTTC
TRBJ1-1 | - | - | TRBV30 | CAWMRGNTEAFF | TGTGCCTGGATGCGGGGGAACACTGAAGCTTTCTTT
TRBJ2-1 | - | TRBD2 | TRBV10-3 | CAISEGRGGRFYNEQFF | TGTGCCATCAGTGAAGGGCGGGGGGGCCGATTCTACAATGAGCAGTTCTTC
TRBJ1-2 | many | - | TRBV6-2/TRBV6-3 | CASKRTDYGYTF | TGTGCCAGCAAGAGGACAGACTATGGCTACACCTTC
TRBJ1-5 | - | - | TRBV19 | CASIPSGGSLNQPQHF | TGTGCCAGTATTCCCTCGGGGGGCTCTCTAAATCAGCCCCAGCATTTT
TRBJ1-1 | many | - | TRBV7-9 | CASSLWPEGRNTEAFF | TGTGCCAGCAGCTTATGGCCGGAGGGTAGGAACACTGAAGCTTTCTTT
TRBJ1-1 | many | TRBD1 | TRBV4-3 | CASSQTGATEAFF | TGCGCCAGCAGCCAGACAGGGGCCACTGAAGCTTTCTTT
TRBJ1-4 | many | - | TRBV5-1 | CASSGTQGTNEKLFF | TGCGCCAGCAGCGGTACTCAGGGCACTAATGAAAAACTGTTTTTT
TRBJ2-1 | many | - | TRBV27 | CASSYERNNEQFF | TGTGCCAGCAGCTACGAAAGGAACAATGAGCAGTTCTTC
TRBJ2-5 | many | TRBD1 | TRBV29-1 | CSVSDMTGRGETQYF | TGCAGCGTGAGCGATATGACAGGGAGAGGAGAGACCCAGTACTTC
TRBJ2-7 | many | TRBD1 | TRBV6-1 | CASSPDRAVGEQYF | TGTGCCAGCAGCCCGGACAGGGCAGTGGGCGAGCAGTACTTC
TRBJ2-5 | few | - | TRBV5-5 | CASSGVGGQETQYF | TGTGCCAGCAGCGGGGTGGGGGGCCAAGAGACCCAGTACTTC
TRBJ1-1 | few | TRBD1 | TRBV19 | CASNPDRGSTFMNTEAFF | TGTGCCAGTAATCCCGACAGGGGAAGCACCTTTATGAACACTGAAGCTTTCTTT
TRBJ2-3 | many | - | TRBV6-5 | CASRGSTDTQYF | TGTGCCAGCAGGGGGAGCACAGATACGCAGTATTTT
TRBJ2-1 | - | TRBD2 | TRBV7-9 | CASSDRLADYNEQFF | TGTGCCAGCAGCGACCGACTAGCGGACTACAATGAGCAGTTCTTC
TRBJ2-4 | many | TRBD1 | TRBV13 | CASSLYSAGTEEAKNIQYF | TGTGCCAGCAGCTTATATTCAGCCGGGACAGAGGAGGCCAAAAACATTCAGTACTTC
TRBJ2-1 | many | - | TRBV12-3/TRBV12-4 | CASSFPQREQFF | TGTGCCAGCAGTTTCCCCCAGCGTGAGCAGTTCTTC
TRBJ1-4 | few | TRBD1 | TRBV15 | CATSTGQGGEKLFF | TGTGCCACCAGCACCGGACAGGGAGGCGAAAAACTGTTTTTT
TRBJ2-5 | - | TRBD2 | TRBV3-1 | CASSQEGWTSGQETQYF | TGTGCCAGCAGCCAGGAAGGCTGGACTAGCGGCCAAGAGACCCAGTACTTC
TRBJ1-4 | - | TRBD1 | TRBV15 | CATSRAGTGNEKLFF | TGTGCCACCAGCAGAGCCGGGACAGGGAATGAAAAACTGTTTTTT